The 23 T cell receptor beta chains presented below share a single source sample, sequenced in a study of T cell responses to AZD1222 COVID-19 vaccine. Repertoires were generated with immunoSEQ multiplex PCR, while TCRdb's copy carries only in-frame clones and drops some. The table shows around 70,000 clones, with around 84% occurring only once. Sequenced here: peripheral blood, sampled on day 0 of AZD1222 vaccination. The receptors originated from an adult in good health.

The chain couples TRBV7-9 to TRBJ1-1; D gene ambiguous. V shed 3 bases and J shed 0 bases, with 5 bases lying between them. CDR3 length: 13 amino acids. Germline assignment: CDR1 SEHNR and CDR2 FQNEAQ (reference sequence). The CDR3 is CASSFQMNTEAFF. The CDR3 DNA reads as TGTGCCAGCAGCTTTCAGATGAACACTGAAGCTTTCTTT.

This sequence joins TRBV4-1 and TRBJ2-1; no clear D. V was clipped by 0 bases and J by 0 bases, with 12 bases between them. Germline loops: CDR1 MGHRA, CDR2 YSYEKL. The CDR3 has 17 residues. CDR3 loop: CASSQEVVSSSYNEQFF. The CDR3 DNA follows: TGCGCCAGCAGCCAAGAGGTCGTCAGCAGCTCCTACAATGAGCAGTTCTTC.

The chain employs TRBV11-3 and TRBJ1-4, with TRBD1 matching over 7 bases. V was clipped by 5 bases and J by 5 bases; unmatched bases: 5. The CDR3 is made up of 14 amino acids. Germline V gene lookup returns CDR1 SGHNT and CDR2 YENEEA. Here the CDR3 reads CASSQTGINEKLFF. The CDR3 DNA sequence: TGTGCCAGCAGCCAGACAGGGATAAATGAAAAACTGTTTTTT.

J is TRBJ1-2 and V is TRBV2, with unresolved D. The CDR3 loop spans 11 amino acids. Trimming pared 3 bases from V and 7 bases from J, leaving 6 bases between. The V gene's germline CDR1 is SNHLY and CDR2 FYNNEI. The CDR3 is CASSESGGYTF. The CDR3 nucleotides are TGTGCCAGCAGTGAGAGTGGTGGCTACACCTTC. The full variable domain, its missing parts supplied by reference TRBV2 and TRBJ1-2, is EPEVTQTPSHQVTQMGQEVILRCVPISNHLYFYWYRQILGQKVEFLVSFYNNEISEKSEIFDDQFSVERPDGSNFTLKIRSTKLEDSAMYFCASSESGGYTFGSGTRLTVV.

This chain joins TRBV19 and TRBJ1-5; 10 nucleotides match TRBD1. The germline V gene encodes CDR1 LNHDA and CDR2 SQIVND (reference sequence). The CDR3 totals 17 residues. The V segment lost 7 bases and the J segment 2 bases; nucleotides outside the gene matches: 11. CDR3 nucleotides: TGTGCCAGTAATAACCGGGACAGGGGTTACGGCAATCAGCCCCAGCATTTT. Its translation: CASNNRDRGYGNQPQHF.

The genes are TRBV18 and TRBJ1-1, with TRBD1 as a possible D gene (6 bases). This CDR3 is 15 amino acids long. V dropped 0 bases and J dropped 5 bases, with 13 bases sitting between them. Germline CDR1 reads KGHSH; CDR2 reads LQKENI. The CDR3 reads CASSPPSGGGTEAFF. CDR3 nucleotide sequence: TGTGCCAGCTCACCACCGTCGGGAGGGGGAACTGAAGCTTTCTTT.

The chain employs TRBV19 and TRBJ2-3; TRBD2 aligns across 9 bases. The CDR3 has 14 amino acids. Looked up from germline, CDR1 is LNHDA and CDR2 is SQIVND (reference sequence). V was clipped by 7 bases and J by 6 bases; unmatched bases: 8. CDR3 in DNA: TGTGCCAGTATGGGGCGGGGGGGCCCGGATACGCAGTATTTT. Its protein product is CASMGRGGPDTQYF. The full variable domain, completed using reference TRBV19 and TRBJ2-3, is DGGITQSPKYLFRKEGQNVTLSCEQNLNHDAMYWYRQDPGQGLRLIYYSQIVNDFQKGDIAEGYSVSREKKESFPLTVTSAQKNPTAFYLCASMGRGGPDTQYFGPGTRLTVL.

This clone was counted between two and nine times. The V gene is TRBV11-2, the J gene TRBJ2-5; 7 bases agree with TRBD2. Germline V gene lookup returns CDR1 SGHAT and CDR2 FQNNGV. Germline trimming cut 11 bases from V and 3 bases from J; bases unmatched to any gene: 6. This CDR3 contains 12 residues. The CDR3 here is CAGRENEETQYF. CDR3 in DNA: TGTGCCGGGCGGGAGAATGAAGAGACCCAGTACTTC.

This chain joins TRBV29-1 and TRBJ1-2, with TRBD1 matching 8 bases. Germline values: CDR1 SQVTM, CDR2 ANQGSEA. J lost 3 bases, V lost 5 bases, and 14 bases had no gene match. The CDR3 covers 16 residues. This CDR3 is CSVLRQGTDLDYGYTF. The CDR3 nucleotides read TGCAGCGTTCTTAGACAGGGGACCGACTTGGACTATGGCTACACCTTC.

V and J are TRBV5-1 and TRBJ2-5, with TRBD1 matching over 11 bases. The CDR3 covers 16 residues. Trimming at V came to 0 bases and at J to 0 bases, leaving 1 base not matched to a gene. CDR1 is SGHRS and CDR2 is YFSETQ in the germline V gene. Here the CDR3 reads CASSLGTGGNQETQYF. In nucleotides, the CDR3 is TGCGCCAGCAGCTTGGGGACAGGGGGCAACCAAGAGACCCAGTACTTC.

The chain joins TRBV27 to TRBJ2-1; the D is unclear. V was clipped by 9 bases and J by 4 bases, with 10 bases between them. Germline CDR1 MNHEY, CDR2 SMNVEV (reference sequence). CDR3 length: 12 residues. CDR3 protein: CASNGPYNEQFF. The CDR3 DNA reads TGTGCCAGTAACGGGCCTTACAATGAGCAGTTCTTC.

This chain uses TRBV4-1 with TRBJ2-3; TRBD2 aligns across 10 bases. Per the germline V gene, CDR1 is MGHRA and CDR2 is YSYEKL. The V and J ends lost 0 bases and 6 bases, in that order; junction bases with no gene match: 6. This CDR3 contains 16 residues. The CDR3 region is CASSQDRGSGRDTQYF. The CDR3 nucleotides read TGCGCCAGCAGCCAAGATCGGGGTAGCGGGAGGGATACGCAGTATTTT.

The gene calls are TRBV10-3 and TRBJ2-3; 10 nucleotides line up with TRBD1. The V gene's germline CDR1 is ENHRY and CDR2 SYGVKD. CDR3 length: 15 residues. The V segment lost 7 bases and the J segment 4 bases; nucleotides outside the gene matches: 8. The CDR3 DNA is TGTGCCATCACAAGAGGACAGGGGGGAGCAGATACGCAGTATTTT. Protein: CAITRGQGGADTQYF.

The J gene is TRBJ1-2, the V gene TRBV13, with D possibly matching TRBD1 (5 bases). Germline V CDR1 and CDR2: PRHDT, FYEKMQ (reference sequence). This CDR3 has 14 amino acids. V lost 5 bases and J lost 4, with 14 bases in between. The CDR3 DNA sequence: TGTGCCAGCAGCCTAACGGGACTTAGCTATGGCTACACCTTC. As protein: CASSLTGLSYGYTF.

This rearrangement joins TRBV9 to TRBJ2-1; D is unclear. Germline CDR1 and CDR2: SGDLS and YYNGEE. This CDR3 comprises 16 residues. V was pared by 4 bases and J by 9 bases, with 23 bases between. CDR3 coding DNA: TGTGCCAGCAGCATAGTGGAGCGATCGCCCGCCGGTGAGCAGTTCTTC. Protein sequence: CASSIVERSPAGEQFF.

This chain joins TRBV11-2 and TRBJ2-2, with D perhaps TRBD2 (5 bases). This CDR3 spans 15 amino acids. The germline CDR1 and CDR2 sequences are SGHAT and FQNNGV. V lost 0 bases to trimming and J lost 7 bases, with 12 bases between them. The DNA for the CDR3 is TGTGCCAGCAGCTTAGAGCGGCGGGTCGGCGGGGAGCTGTTTTTT. Translating it yields CASSLERRVGGELFF.

This clone has only one observation. The genes are TRBV27 and TRBJ1-2, with 8 bases that match TRBD1. Germline loops: CDR1 MNHEY, CDR2 SMNVEV (reference sequence). V trimming: 5 bases; J trimming: 4 bases; junction bases outside the gene matches: 12. The CDR3 extends over 16 amino acids. CDR3 region: CASSERTGPKPYGYTF. The CDR3 DNA is TGTGCCAGCAGTGAGCGGACAGGGCCCAAACCCTATGGCTACACCTTC.

The chain links TRBV11-2 to TRBJ2-2, with a tentative D call TRBD1 (5 bases). The germline V gene encodes CDR1 SGHAT and CDR2 FQNNGV. The CDR3 extends over 16 amino acids. V gave up 6 bases and J gave up 5 bases, with 19 bases separating them. The CDR3 region has the DNA TGTGCCAGCAGTATCGCTGCAGGGTCAAGAACCGGGGAGCTGTTTTTT. It translates to CASSIAAGSRTGELFF.

This clone was seen only once. The gene calls are TRBV7-9 and TRBJ1-2, with TRBD1 as a possible D gene (6 bases). The germline V and J ends were trimmed by 5 bases and 5 bases, with 9 bases remaining between them. The V gene's germline CDR1 is SEHNR and CDR2 FQNEAQ (reference sequence). CDR3 size: 12 residues. The CDR3 loop is CASSGGGYGYTF. The DNA for the CDR3 is TGTGCCAGCAGCGGAGGGGGATATGGCTACACCTTC.

The rearrangement uses TRBV4-1 and TRBJ2-2, with D perhaps matching TRBD1 or TRBD2 (5 bases each). The V end was cut by 8 bases, the J end by 1 base, with 14 bases between. The CDR3 spans 15 residues. Germline values: CDR1 MGHRA, CDR2 YSYEKL. CDR3 coding DNA: TGCGCCAGCGGGTCGAGGGACCGGAACACCGGGGAGCTGTTTTTT. It is translated as CASGSRDRNTGELFF.

The gene calls are TRBV5-6 and TRBJ2-7; tentative D call: TRBD1 (6 bases). The germline V gene has CDR1 SGHDT and CDR2 YYEEEE. Between the trimmed V and J ends, which lost 2 bases and 0 bases, there was a span of 9 bases. This CDR3 spans 14 amino acids. The chain's CDR3 is CASSFGQSSYEQYF. In nucleotides, the CDR3 is TGTGCCAGCAGCTTTGGACAGAGCTCCTACGAGCAGTACTTC.

The chain links TRBV12-5 to TRBJ1-4; D call uncertain. Trimming removed 3 bases at V and 0 bases at J, with 14 bases between. Per germline, CDR1 LGHNT and CDR2 FRNRAP. The CDR3 runs to 17 residues. Written as DNA, the CDR3 is TGTGCTAGTGGTTTTATCGACGGACTAGCAACTAATGAAAAACTGTTTTTT. The encoded protein is CASGFIDGLATNEKLFF.

The chain couples TRBV5-6 to TRBJ2-7; 7 bases map to TRBD1. V was pared by 2 bases and J by 1 base, with 12 bases of the junction left unmatched. Germline CDR1 and CDR2: SGHDT and YYEEEE. The CDR3 has 17 amino acids. Here the CDR3 DNA reads TGTGCCAGCAGCTTAGCTTCAGGGGGAAGCAAGTCCTACGAGCAGTACTTC. Protein product: CASSLASGGSKSYEQYF.